A selection of T cell receptor beta chains follows, all from one sample in a study of T-cell reconstitution after alpha-beta-depleted transplantation in children. TCRdb called the PCR reads again in MiXCR, with one record for every CDR3 protein. The table has over 200,000 distinct CDR3 sequences, roughly a tenth seen once. Source: PBMCs from the stem cell graft donor, taken from the stem cell graft. The source is a human donor who donated a stem cell graft to a child with acute lymphoblastic leukemia. CDR3s include the opening cysteine and the closing phenylalanine or tryptophan. A D gene is named only where the DNA matches it firmly. Clone size is not always given. Where it is, it says once, few, many or a class for expanded clones.

j_gene	d_gene	abundance	v_gene	CDR3aa	CDR3nt
TRBJ2-7	TRBD2	many	TRBV20-1	CSAIPGLYTYEQYF	TGCAGTGCTATTCCGGGACTATACACCTACGAGCAGTACTTC
TRBJ2-3	NA	NA	TRBV11-2	CASSVRGAEDTQYF	TGTGCCAGCAGCGTCCGGGGGGCGGAGGATACGCAGTATTTT
TRBJ2-7	TRBD1	many	TRBV5-5	CASSRTGDDSYEQYF	TGTGCCAGCAGCCGGACAGGGGATGACTCCTACGAGCAGTACTTC
TRBJ2-5	TRBD2	NA	TRBV7-2	CASSLVRASGIQETQYF	TGTGCCAGCAGCTTAGTTCGGGCCAGCGGGATCCAAGAGACCCAGTACTTC
TRBJ2-1	NA	many	TRBV10-3	CAISGDWMEEQFF	TGTGCCATCAGTGGGGACTGGATGGAGGAGCAGTTCTTC
TRBJ2-1	NA	few	TRBV11-3	CASSLGGLGQYNEQFF	TGTGCCAGCAGCCTGGGGGGACTGGGACAGTACAATGAGCAGTTCTTC
TRBJ2-5	NA	many	TRBV20-1	CSASLPSLETQYF	TGCAGTGCTAGTTTACCCTCGCTAGAGACCCAGTACTTC
TRBJ1-1	TRBD1	few	TRBV7-2	CASSHPGTGKTEAFF	TGTGCCAGCAGCCACCCGGGGACAGGGAAGACTGAAGCTTTCTTT
TRBJ1-1	NA	many	TRBV11-2	CASSPTGTEAFF	TGTGCCAGCAGCCCCACGGGGACTGAAGCTTTCTTT
TRBJ1-1	NA	many	TRBV5-1	CASSLGDTAFF	TGCGCCAGCAGCTTGGGTGACACGGCTTTCTTT
TRBJ2-7	NA	NA	TRBV20-1	CSARDPASLYEQYF	TGCAGTGCTAGAGATCCGGCCTCACTCTACGAGCAGTACTTC
TRBJ2-2	TRBD1	NA	TRBV6-5	CASSYITTGVRPNTGELFF	TGTGCCAGCAGTTACATTACCACAGGGGTCCGCCCGAACACCGGGGAGCTGTTTTTT
TRBJ1-5	NA	few	TRBV4-1	CASSQGGAGIISNQPQHF	TGCGCCAGCAGCCAAGGGGGGGCCGGGATAATTAGCAATCAGCCCCAGCATTTT
TRBJ2-1	TRBD2	few	TRBV7-2	CASSSHGTSYEQFF	TGTGCCAGCAGCTCCCACGGGACTAGCTATGAGCAGTTCTTC
TRBJ2-2	TRBD2	NA	TRBV29-1	CSVKFGGAFVGELFF	TGCAGCGTGAAATTCGGGGGGGCCTTTGTCGGGGAGCTGTTTTTT